This T cell receptor (beta chain) was documented in a study of T cell repertoires in cytomegalovirus infection (dated by TCRdb to the late 2010s). At the level of the whole study: Because public TCR beta signatures pointed to carriage of CMV infection together with the matching HLA type, the HLA type of each donor mattered for the analysis. What the research found in general, with its limitations: In both this cohort and an independent cohort of several hundred donors, the cumulative frequency of public TCR beta family members distinguished carriers of CMV infection plus the relevant HLA type. The ex vivo response was dominated by HLA-C-restricted CMV-specific TCR beta clonotypes, which also provided the single most frequent clonotype in two of eight donors.

There are many counts of this clonotype. The antigen it binds to is not known. Per-base quality was not reported, and no clone a single base away is much larger than it. From cysteine to phenylalanine, the CDR3 is 13 amino acids long. Only the CDR3 region is kept as DNA, spanning 39 bases read in frame from base 1. CDR1 and CDR2 were assigned from the germline V gene as MDHEN and SYDVKM. At the junction V is shortened by 6 bases and J by 4 bases, with 12 bases in between. Sequencing was carried out with an Illumina HiSeq 1500. Through fastp at Q25 and MiXCR, TCRdb rebuilt clones from the public reads, retaining in-frame beta chains. Each record represents a unique CDR3 protein, reported with the most common genes and DNA among its rows. The sample table lists some 700,000 distinct CDR3 sequences, 35% to 45% of them with a count of one. The ten largest account for about 2.8% of the sample.

The V and J genes are TRBV28 and TRBJ1-2; the D gene is perhaps TRBD1, on 6 matching bases. The sequence was obtained from a human donor in good health (CMV status not recorded). Some clones in this sample may be carry-over from other donors' samples. The sequencing input was PBMCs. CDR3 reads: CASSLGGAYGYTF. The nucleotides are TGTGCCAGCAGCTTAGGGGGGGCCTATGGCTACACCTTC.